What follows are 4 T cell receptor beta chains derived from one specimen sequenced in a study of blood T cell repertoires in COVID-19. The assay was immunoSEQ multiplex PCR, and TCRdb's table has in-frame clones only and misses some. The sample consists of around 150,000 clones, approximately 80% of them appearing once. The sample was peripheral blood. All receptors come from a woman of 80 years or more in a cohort sampled during active or convalescent COVID-19.

This clone showed up just once. This chain connects TRBV2 to TRBJ2-3, with TRBD1 matching 9 bases. Per the germline V gene, CDR1 is SNHLY and CDR2 is FYNNEI. Trimming took 6 bases from V and 3 from J; bases not matched to a gene: 7. This CDR3 is built from 15 residues. CDR3: CASRAGTGRTDTQYF. CDR3 nucleotide sequence: TGTGCCAGCAGGGCCGGGACAGGGCGTACAGATACGCAGTATTTT.

This clone was recorded once. The J gene is TRBJ2-2, the V gene TRBV9; perhaps TRBD2 as D (6 bases). The CDR3 is 18 amino acids. V was trimmed by 5 bases and J by 0 bases, leaving 20 bases between them. Looked up from germline, CDR1 is SGDLS and CDR2 is YYNGEE. Here the CDR3 reads CASSPGLRETANTGELFF. In DNA form, the CDR3 reads TGTGCCAGCAGTCCTGGACTAAGGGAAACCGCGAACACCGGGGAGCTGTTTTTT.

The V call is TRBV6-1, the J call TRBJ1-6; D might be TRBD1 (6 bases). This CDR3 spans 13 amino acids. The V end was cut by 7 bases, the J end by 14 bases, with 18 bases between. CDR1 is MNHNS and CDR2 is SASEGT in the germline V gene. CDR3 nucleotides: TGTGCCAGCACCAGGACAGACAATTCGGCCCTCCACTTT. This gives the protein CASTRTDNSALHF.

CDR3 residues: CASSPGTGGYSQYF. In DNA form, the CDR3 reads TGTGCCAGCAGTCCCGGGACAGGGGGTTATTCCCAGTACTTC. This rearrangement joins TRBV27 to TRBJ2-5, with 11 bases aligning to TRBD1. The germline gives CDR1 MNHEY, CDR2 SMNVEV (reference sequence). The CDR3 is 14 amino acids. V lost 5 bases, J lost 9 bases, and 8 bases stayed unmatched.